This TCR beta chain was sequenced during a study of OX40 agonist ivuxolimab in advanced cancers. For the study at large: Hepatocellular carcinoma, melanoma, renal cell or head and neck cancer occurred in dose-escalation patients. At 82.7% male, the cohort had a mean age of 60 years, ranging from about 20 to 80.

Patients with a history of autoimmune disease or on systemic immunosuppression were excluded. Sampled blood was obtained at baseline, cycle 4 day 1, and cycle 7 day 1. The table came from immunoSEQ multiplex PCR; TCRdb's copy has only in-frame clones and leaves some out. Found here are some 30,000 clones, roughly 80% of them singletons; the top ten hold approximately 28%. The V and J ends lost 2 bases and 3 bases, in that order; junction bases with no gene match: 9. The CDR3 runs to 16 residues. The TCR comes from an adult with an advanced solid tumor such as melanoma, head and neck, liver or kidney cancer. The sample was CD4+ or CD8+ T cells sorted from blood, taken in a trial of the OX40 agonist ivuxolimab. The rearrangement joins TRBV23-1 to TRBJ2-7, with 8 positions matching TRBD1. TRBV23-1 is an ORF, with its function uncertain. CDR3 protein: CASSQRKDRAIYEQYF. As DNA, the CDR3 is TGCGCCAGCAGTCAAAGGAAGGACAGGGCAATCTACGAGCAGTACTTC.